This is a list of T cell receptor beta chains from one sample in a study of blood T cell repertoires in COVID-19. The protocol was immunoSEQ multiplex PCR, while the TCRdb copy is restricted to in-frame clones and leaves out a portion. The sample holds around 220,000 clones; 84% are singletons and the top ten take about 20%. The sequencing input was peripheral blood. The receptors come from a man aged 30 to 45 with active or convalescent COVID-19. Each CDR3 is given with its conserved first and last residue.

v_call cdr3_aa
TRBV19 CASTQGSPNTGELFF
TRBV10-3 CAIRGQSNQPQHF
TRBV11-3 CASSPRLAGATGELFF
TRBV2 CASSGVEGLDTQYF
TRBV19 CASSLGRGTAEAFF
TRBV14 CASSPRLAGDNEQFF
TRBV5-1 CASSRREGYEQYF
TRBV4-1 CASSQDSGTGPQETQYF
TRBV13 CASSLESGQETQYF
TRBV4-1 CASSQDTAGVNTQYF
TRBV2 CASSEFAGGAYNEQFF
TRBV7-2 CASSLYGDGYTF
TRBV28 CASTLRGSANEKLFF
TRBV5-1 CASSSGQPGTEAFF
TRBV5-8 CASSFGAVSSYNEQFF
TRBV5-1 CASSIRLAGARNEQFF
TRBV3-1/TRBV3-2 CASSQVGTGITF
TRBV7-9 CASPTEAFF